Listed below are T cell receptor beta chains from one sample, sequenced in a study of T cells in Graves' hyperthyroidism and ophthalmopathy. TCRdb reprocessed the multiplex PCR reads with MiXCR, giving one entry per CDR3 protein. The sample holds over 250,000 distinct CDR3 sequences, about 18% seen once. The sample consisted of blood. All receptors derive from a woman aged 55-70 years with Graves' ophthalmopathy. CDR3s include the opening cysteine and the closing phenylalanine or tryptophan. The D gene is left open where the match is weak. Some rows mark clone size as missing; the rest say once, few, many or name a class of expanded clone.

j_call,v_call,clone_size,d_call,cdr3_nt,cdr3_aa
TRBJ1-2,TRBV5-1,few,-,TGCGCCAGCAGCGAACGGACAGAGGGAGGCTACACCTTC,CASSERTEGGYTF
TRBJ2-1,TRBV18,many,TRBD2,TGTGCCAGCTCAAAGGGGCGGGAGTCCTCCTACAATGAGCAGTTCTTC,CASSKGRESSYNEQFF
TRBJ2-3,TRBV20-1,-,-,TGCAGTGCCGCTGCGGGCGGTGGCACAGATACGCAGTATTTT,CSAAAGGGTDTQYF
TRBJ2-7,TRBV2,many,TRBD1,TGTGCCAGTCAGACGGGGACAGGGTCCCCCTACGAGCAGTACTTC,CASQTGTGSPYEQYF
TRBJ1-3,TRBV6-1,few,TRBD1,TGTGCCAGCAGGGAGAGGGGGCTAAACACCATATATTTT,CASRERGLNTIYF
TRBJ1-5,TRBV28,many,-,TGTGCCAGCAGTTTCCGCGGGCCTTATAGCAATCAGCCCCAGCATTTT,CASSFRGPYSNQPQHF
TRBJ1-1,TRBV12-3/TRBV12-4,-,-,TGTGCCAGCAGTTCTCGGGTTAACACTGAAGCTTTCTTT,CASSSRVNTEAFF
TRBJ1-4,TRBV5-1,-,-,TGCGCCAGCAGCCGCAAGGGGGGGGATTCTAATGAAAAACTGTTTTTT,CASSRKGGDSNEKLFF
TRBJ2-3,TRBV11-1,many,TRBD1,TGTGCCAGCAGCGACCGGGACAGGGGTTACACAGATACGCAGTATTTT,CASSDRDRGYTDTQYF
TRBJ2-2,TRBV28,many,-,TGTGCCAGCAGGGGTAACACCGGGGAGCTGTTTTTT,CASRGNTGELFF
TRBJ1-1,TRBV15,-,TRBD1,TGTGCCACCAGCAGAGAGGCGACAGGGGGGTTCACTGAAGCTTTCTTT,CATSREATGGFTEAFF
TRBJ1-2,TRBV28,few,-,TGTGCCAGCAGTTTACGGGCTCGGAAACGGGGGGATTCCGGGGGCTACACCTTC,CASSLRARKRGDSGGYTF
TRBJ2-7,TRBV13,many,-,TGTGCCAGCAGCTTAGTCGGCAGCGGTGAGCAGTACTTC,CASSLVGSGEQYF
TRBJ2-2,TRBV7-2,many,-,TGTGCCAGCAGCCCAGTGGTTGTGGGCACCGGGGAGCTGTTTTTT,CASSPVVVGTGELFF
TRBJ2-3,TRBV6-1,-,TRBD1,TGTGCCAGCAGGGATGGGGGACAGGGGGCCGAAGATACGCAGTATTTT,CASRDGGQGAEDTQYF
TRBJ2-2,TRBV27,-,-,TGTGCCAGCAGTTTGACCATGGACGGCGCCTTCTCGAGCACCGGGGAGCTGTTTTTT,CASSLTMDGAFSSTGELFF
TRBJ1-6,TRBV19,-,-,TGTGCCAGTAGTAACACCCCGAATTCACCCCTCCACTTT,CASSNTPNSPLHF
TRBJ2-3,TRBV10-3,-,TRBD1,TGTGCCATCAGTGAGTCGGAAGGACAGGTAACTACAGATACGCAGTATTTT,CAISESEGQVTTDTQYF
TRBJ2-7,TRBV19,-,TRBD2,TGTGCCAGTAGTATAAGGGGGACTAGCGGGCACGGCTCCACGCGATACAATGAGCAGTACTTC,CASSIRGTSGHGSTRYNEQYF
TRBJ2-7,TRBV5-1,many,TRBD2,TGCGCCAGCAGCCCGGGGGGGGGCTCGGCCTACGAGCAGTACTTC,CASSPGGGSAYEQYF
TRBJ1-4,TRBV10-2,-,TRBD1,TGCGCCAGCAGTGAGGAGGGACAGGGGTGGGGAAAACTGTTTTTT,CASSEEGQGWGKLFF
TRBJ1-2,TRBV6-1,many,-,TGTGCCAGCAGTGTCGTCCGCCGGGATGACTATGGCTACACCTTC,CASSVVRRDDYGYTF